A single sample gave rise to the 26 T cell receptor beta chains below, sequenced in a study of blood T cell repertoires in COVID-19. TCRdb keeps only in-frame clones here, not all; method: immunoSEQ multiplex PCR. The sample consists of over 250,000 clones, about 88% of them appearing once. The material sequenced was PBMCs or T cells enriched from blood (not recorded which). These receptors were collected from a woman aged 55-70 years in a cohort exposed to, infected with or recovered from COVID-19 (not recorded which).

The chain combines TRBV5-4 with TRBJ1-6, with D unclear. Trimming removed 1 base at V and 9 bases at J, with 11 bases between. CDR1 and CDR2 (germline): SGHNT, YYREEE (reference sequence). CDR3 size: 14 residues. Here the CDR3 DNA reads TGTGCCAGCAGCTTGCTCCGGGGTAGTTCACCCCTCCACTTT. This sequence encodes CASSLLRGSSPLHF.

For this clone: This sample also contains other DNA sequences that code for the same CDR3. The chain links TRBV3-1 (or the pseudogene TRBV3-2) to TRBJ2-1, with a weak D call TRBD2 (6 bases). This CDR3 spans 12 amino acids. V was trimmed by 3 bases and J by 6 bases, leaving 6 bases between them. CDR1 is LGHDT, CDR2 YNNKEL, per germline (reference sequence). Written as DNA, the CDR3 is TGTGCCAGCAGCCAGGGGGGCAATGAGCAGTTCTTC. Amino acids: CASSQGGNEQFF.

The CDR3 loop reads CASSDGVATSYPYEQYF. As DNA, the CDR3 is TGTGCCAGCAGTGACGGGGTGGCGACTAGTTACCCCTACGAGCAGTACTTC. V usage is TRBV6-1 and J usage is TRBJ2-7, with a tentative D call TRBD2 (6 bases). CDR3 length: 17 amino acids. CDR1 MNHNS and CDR2 SASEGT come from the germline V gene. V lost 3 bases and J lost 2, with 20 bases in between.

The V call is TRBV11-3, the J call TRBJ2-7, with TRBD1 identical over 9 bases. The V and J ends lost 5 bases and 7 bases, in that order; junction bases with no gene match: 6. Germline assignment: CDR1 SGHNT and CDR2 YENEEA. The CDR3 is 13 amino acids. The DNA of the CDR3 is TGTGCCAGCAGCCCCCGGGACAGGGAAGAGCAGTACTTC. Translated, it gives CASSPRDREEQYF.

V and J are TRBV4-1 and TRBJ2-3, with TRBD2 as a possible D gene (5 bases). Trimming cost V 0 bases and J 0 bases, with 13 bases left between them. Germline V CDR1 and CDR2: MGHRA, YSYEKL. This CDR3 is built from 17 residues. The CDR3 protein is CASSQEGRLASTDTQYF. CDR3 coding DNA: TGCGCCAGCAGCCAAGAAGGTCGTCTAGCCAGCACAGATACGCAGTATTTT.

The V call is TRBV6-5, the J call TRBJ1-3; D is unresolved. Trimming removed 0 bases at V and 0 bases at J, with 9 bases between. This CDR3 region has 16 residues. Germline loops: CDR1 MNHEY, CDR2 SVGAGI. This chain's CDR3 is CASSYSSQYSGNTIYF. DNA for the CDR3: TGTGCCAGCAGTTACTCAAGTCAGTACTCTGGAAACACCATATATTTT.

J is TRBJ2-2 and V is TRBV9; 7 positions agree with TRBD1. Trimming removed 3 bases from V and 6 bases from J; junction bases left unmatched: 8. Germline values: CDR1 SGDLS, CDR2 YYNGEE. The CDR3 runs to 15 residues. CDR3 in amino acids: CASSARDRNSGELFF. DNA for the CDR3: TGTGCCAGCAGCGCTAGGGACAGAAATTCCGGGGAGCTGTTTTTT.

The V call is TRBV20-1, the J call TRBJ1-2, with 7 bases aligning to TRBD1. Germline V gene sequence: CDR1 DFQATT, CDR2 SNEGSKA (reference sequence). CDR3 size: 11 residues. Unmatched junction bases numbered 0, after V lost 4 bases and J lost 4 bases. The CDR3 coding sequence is TGCAGTGCTACAGGGGGCTATGGCTACACCTTC. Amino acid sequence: CSATGGYGYTF.

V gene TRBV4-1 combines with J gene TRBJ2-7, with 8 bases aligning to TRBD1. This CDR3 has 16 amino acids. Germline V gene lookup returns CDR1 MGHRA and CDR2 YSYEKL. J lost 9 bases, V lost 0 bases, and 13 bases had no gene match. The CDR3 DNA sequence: TGCGCCAGCAGCCAAGATCCGGGGACAGGTACCCTCGGGCAGTACTTC. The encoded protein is CASSQDPGTGTLGQYF.

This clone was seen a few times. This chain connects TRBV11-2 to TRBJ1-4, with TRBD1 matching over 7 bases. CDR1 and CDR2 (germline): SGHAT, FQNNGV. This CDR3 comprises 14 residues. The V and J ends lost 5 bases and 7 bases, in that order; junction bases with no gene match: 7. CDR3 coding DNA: TGTGCCAGCAGCCCGCTGACAGGGCGTGAAAAACTGTTTTTT. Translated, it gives CASSPLTGREKLFF.

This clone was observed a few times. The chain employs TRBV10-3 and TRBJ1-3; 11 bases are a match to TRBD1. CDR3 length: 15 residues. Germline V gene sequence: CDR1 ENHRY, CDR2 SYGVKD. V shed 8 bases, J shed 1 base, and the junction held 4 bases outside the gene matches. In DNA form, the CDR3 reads TGTGCCATCCATAGGGACAGGGGGTCTGGAAACACCATATATTTT. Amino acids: CAIHRDRGSGNTIYF.

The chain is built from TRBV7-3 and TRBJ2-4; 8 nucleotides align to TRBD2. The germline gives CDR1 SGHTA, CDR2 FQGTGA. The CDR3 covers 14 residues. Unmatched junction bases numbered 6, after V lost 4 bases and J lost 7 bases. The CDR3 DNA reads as TGTGCCAGCAGCTCATCGGGGGGGAAGAACATTCAGTACTTC. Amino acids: CASSSSGGKNIQYF.

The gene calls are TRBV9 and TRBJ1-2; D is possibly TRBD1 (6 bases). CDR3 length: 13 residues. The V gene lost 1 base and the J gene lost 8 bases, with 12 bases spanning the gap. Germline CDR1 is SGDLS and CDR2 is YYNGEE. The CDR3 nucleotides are TGTGCCAGCAGCGTATCAGGGGAAGGGGGCTACACCTTC. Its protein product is CASSVSGEGGYTF.

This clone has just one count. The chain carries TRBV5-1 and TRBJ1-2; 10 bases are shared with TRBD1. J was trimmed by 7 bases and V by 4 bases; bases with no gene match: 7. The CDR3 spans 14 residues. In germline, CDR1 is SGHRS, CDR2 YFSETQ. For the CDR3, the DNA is TGCGCCAGCAGCCCTCTAGGGACAGGGGTTGGCTACACCTTC. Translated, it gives CASSPLGTGVGYTF.

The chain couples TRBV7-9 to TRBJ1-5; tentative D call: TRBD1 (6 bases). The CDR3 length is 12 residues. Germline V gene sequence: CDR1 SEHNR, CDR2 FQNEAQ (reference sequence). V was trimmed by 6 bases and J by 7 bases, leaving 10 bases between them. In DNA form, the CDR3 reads TGTGCCAGCAGTTCAGGGGTGCAGCCCCAGCATTTT. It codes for CASSSGVQPQHF.

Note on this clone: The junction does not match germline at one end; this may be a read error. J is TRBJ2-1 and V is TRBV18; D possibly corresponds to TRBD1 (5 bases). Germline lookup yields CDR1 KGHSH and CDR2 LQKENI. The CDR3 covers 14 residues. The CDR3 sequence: CASTPQERYNEQFF. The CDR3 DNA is TGTGCCAGCACACCACAGGAGCGCTACAATGAGCAGTTCTTC.

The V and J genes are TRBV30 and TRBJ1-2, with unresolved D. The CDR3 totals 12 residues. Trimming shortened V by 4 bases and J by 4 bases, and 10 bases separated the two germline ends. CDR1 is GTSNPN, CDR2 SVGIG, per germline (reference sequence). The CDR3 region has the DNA TGTGCCTGGAACCTCAGAGGCTATGGCTACACCTTC. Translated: CAWNLRGYGYTF. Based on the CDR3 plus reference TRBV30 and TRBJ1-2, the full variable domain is SQTIHQWPATLVQPVGSPLSLECTVEGTSNPNLYWYRQAAGRGLQLLFYSVGIGQISSEVPQNLSASRPQDRQFILSSKKLLLSDSGFYLCAWNLRGYGYTFGSGTRLTVV.

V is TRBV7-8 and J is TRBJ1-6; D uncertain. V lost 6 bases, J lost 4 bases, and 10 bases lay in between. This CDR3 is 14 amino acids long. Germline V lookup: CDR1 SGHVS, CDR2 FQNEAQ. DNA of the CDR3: TGTGCCAGCAGATCTGCCCTATATAATTCACCCCTCCACTTT. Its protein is CASRSALYNSPLHF. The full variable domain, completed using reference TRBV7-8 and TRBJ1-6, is GAGVSQSPRYKVAKRGQDVALRCDPISGHVSLFWYQQALGQGPEFLTYFQNEAQLDKSGLPSDRFFAERPEGSVSTLKIQRTQQEDSAVYLCASRSALYNSPLHFGNGTRLTVT.

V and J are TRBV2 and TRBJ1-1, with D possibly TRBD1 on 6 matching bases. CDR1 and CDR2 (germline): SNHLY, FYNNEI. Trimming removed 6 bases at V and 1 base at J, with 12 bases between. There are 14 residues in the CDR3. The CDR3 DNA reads TGTGCCAGCAGGGTACAGGGAGCGAACACTGAAGCTTTCTTT. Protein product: CASRVQGANTEAFF.

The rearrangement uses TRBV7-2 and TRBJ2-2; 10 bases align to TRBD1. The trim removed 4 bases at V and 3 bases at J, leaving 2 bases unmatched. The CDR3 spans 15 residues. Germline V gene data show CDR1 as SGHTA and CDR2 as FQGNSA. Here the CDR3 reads CASSSTGGYTGELFF. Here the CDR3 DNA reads TGTGCCAGCAGCTCGACAGGGGGCTACACCGGGGAGCTGTTTTTT.

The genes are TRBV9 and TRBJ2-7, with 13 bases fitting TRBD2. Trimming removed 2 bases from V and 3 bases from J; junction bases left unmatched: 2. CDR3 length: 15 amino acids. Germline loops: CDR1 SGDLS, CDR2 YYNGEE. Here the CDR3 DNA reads TGTGCCAGCAGCGTCGGGACTAGCGGGATCTACGAGCAGTACTTC. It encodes CASSVGTSGIYEQYF.

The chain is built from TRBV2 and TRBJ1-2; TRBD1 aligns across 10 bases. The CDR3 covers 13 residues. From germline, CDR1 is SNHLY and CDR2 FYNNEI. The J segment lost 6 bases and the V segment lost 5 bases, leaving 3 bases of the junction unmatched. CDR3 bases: TGTGCCAGCAGTCCGGACAGGGGGAATGGCTACACCTTC. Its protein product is CASSPDRGNGYTF.

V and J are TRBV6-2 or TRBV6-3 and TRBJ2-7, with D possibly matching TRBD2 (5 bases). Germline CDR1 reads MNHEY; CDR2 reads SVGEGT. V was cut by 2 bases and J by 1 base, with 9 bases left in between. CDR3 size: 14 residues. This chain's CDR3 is CASSYSGLSYEQYF. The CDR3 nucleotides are TGTGCCAGCAGTTACAGCGGACTTTCCTACGAGCAGTACTTC.

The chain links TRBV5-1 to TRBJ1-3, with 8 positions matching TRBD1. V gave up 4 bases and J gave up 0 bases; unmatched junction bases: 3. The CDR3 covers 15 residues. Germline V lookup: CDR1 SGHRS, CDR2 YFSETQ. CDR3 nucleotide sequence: TGCGCCAGCAGCCTGACAGGGGACTCTGGAAACACCATATATTTT. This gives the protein CASSLTGDSGNTIYF.

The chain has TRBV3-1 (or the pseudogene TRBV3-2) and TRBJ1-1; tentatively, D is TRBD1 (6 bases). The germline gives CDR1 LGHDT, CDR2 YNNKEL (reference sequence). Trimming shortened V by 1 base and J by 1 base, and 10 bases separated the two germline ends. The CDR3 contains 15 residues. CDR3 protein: CASSQVIGGNTEAFF. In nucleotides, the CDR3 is TGTGCCAGCAGCCAAGTGATAGGGGGGAACACTGAAGCTTTCTTT.

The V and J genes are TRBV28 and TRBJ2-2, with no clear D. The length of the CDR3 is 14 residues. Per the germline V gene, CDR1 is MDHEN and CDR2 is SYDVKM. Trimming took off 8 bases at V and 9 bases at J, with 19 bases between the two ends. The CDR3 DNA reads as TGTGCCAGCGCTGGGCCTCGGCGCACGCGGGAGCTGTTTTTT. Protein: CASAGPRRTRELFF.